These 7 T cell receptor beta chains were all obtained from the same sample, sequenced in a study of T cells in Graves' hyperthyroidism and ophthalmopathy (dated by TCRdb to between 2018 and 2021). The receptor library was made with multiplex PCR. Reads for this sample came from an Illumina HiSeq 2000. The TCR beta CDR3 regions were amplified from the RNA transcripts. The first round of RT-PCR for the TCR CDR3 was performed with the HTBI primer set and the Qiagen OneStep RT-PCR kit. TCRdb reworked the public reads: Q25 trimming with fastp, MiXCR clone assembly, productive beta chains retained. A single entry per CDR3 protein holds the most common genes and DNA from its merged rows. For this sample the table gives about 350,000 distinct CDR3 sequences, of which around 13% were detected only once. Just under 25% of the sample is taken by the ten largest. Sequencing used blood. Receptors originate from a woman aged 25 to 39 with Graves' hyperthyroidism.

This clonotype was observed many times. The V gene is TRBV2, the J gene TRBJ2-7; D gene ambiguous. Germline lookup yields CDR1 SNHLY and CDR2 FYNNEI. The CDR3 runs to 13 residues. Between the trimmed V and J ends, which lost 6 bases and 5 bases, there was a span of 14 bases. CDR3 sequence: CASRESRPDEQYF. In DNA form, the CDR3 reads TGTGCCAGCAGGGAAAGCCGTCCCGACGAGCAGTACTTC.

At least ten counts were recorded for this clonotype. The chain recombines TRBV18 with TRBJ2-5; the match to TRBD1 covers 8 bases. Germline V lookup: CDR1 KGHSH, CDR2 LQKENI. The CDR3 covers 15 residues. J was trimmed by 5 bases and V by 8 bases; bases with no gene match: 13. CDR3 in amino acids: CASHSGQGGGETQYF. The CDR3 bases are TGTGCCAGCCACTCCGGACAGGGCGGCGGGGAGACCCAGTACTTC. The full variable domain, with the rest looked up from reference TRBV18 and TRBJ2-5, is NAGVMQNPRHLVRRRGQEARLRCSPMKGHSHVYWYRQLPEEGLKFMVYLQKENIIDESGMPKERFSAEFPKEGPSILRIQQVVRGDSAAYFCASHSGQGGGETQYFGPGTRLLVL.

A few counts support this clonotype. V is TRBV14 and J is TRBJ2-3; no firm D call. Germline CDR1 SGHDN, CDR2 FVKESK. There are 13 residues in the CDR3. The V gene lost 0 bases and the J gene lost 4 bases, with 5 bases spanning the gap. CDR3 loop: CASSQEGPDTQYF. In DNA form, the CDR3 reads TGTGCCAGCAGCCAAGAAGGGCCAGATACGCAGTATTTT.

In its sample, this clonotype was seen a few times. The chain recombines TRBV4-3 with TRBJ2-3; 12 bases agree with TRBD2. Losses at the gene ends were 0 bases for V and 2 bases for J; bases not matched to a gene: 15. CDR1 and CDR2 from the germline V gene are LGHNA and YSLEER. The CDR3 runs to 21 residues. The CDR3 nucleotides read TGCGCCAGCAGCCAAGACCCACCGACTAGCGGGAGATTGAGTTTCACAGATACGCAGTATTTT. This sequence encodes CASSQDPPTSGRLSFTDTQYF.

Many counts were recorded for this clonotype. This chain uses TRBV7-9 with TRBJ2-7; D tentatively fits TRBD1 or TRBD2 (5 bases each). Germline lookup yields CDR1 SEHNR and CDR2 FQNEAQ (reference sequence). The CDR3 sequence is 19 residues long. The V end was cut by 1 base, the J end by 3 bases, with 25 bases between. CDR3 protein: CASSLVEGAGFFDNYEQYF. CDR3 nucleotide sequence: TGTGCCAGCAGCTTAGTCGAGGGCGCAGGGTTCTTTGACAACTACGAGCAGTACTTC.

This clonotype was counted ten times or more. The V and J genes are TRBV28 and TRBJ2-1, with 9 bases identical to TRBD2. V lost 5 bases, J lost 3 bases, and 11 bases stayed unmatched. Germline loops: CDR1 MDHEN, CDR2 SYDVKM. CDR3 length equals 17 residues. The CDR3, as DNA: TGTGCCAGCAGTCCCGGAGGACTAGCGAAACACTACAATGAGCAGTTCTTC. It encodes CASSPGGLAKHYNEQFF.

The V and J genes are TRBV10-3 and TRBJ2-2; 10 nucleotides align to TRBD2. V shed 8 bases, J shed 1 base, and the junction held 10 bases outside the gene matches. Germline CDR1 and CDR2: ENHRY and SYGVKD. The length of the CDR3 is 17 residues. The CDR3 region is CAIPRLAGVENTGELFF. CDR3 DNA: TGTGCCATCCCGAGGCTAGCGGGAGTTGAGAACACCGGGGAGCTGTTTTTT.